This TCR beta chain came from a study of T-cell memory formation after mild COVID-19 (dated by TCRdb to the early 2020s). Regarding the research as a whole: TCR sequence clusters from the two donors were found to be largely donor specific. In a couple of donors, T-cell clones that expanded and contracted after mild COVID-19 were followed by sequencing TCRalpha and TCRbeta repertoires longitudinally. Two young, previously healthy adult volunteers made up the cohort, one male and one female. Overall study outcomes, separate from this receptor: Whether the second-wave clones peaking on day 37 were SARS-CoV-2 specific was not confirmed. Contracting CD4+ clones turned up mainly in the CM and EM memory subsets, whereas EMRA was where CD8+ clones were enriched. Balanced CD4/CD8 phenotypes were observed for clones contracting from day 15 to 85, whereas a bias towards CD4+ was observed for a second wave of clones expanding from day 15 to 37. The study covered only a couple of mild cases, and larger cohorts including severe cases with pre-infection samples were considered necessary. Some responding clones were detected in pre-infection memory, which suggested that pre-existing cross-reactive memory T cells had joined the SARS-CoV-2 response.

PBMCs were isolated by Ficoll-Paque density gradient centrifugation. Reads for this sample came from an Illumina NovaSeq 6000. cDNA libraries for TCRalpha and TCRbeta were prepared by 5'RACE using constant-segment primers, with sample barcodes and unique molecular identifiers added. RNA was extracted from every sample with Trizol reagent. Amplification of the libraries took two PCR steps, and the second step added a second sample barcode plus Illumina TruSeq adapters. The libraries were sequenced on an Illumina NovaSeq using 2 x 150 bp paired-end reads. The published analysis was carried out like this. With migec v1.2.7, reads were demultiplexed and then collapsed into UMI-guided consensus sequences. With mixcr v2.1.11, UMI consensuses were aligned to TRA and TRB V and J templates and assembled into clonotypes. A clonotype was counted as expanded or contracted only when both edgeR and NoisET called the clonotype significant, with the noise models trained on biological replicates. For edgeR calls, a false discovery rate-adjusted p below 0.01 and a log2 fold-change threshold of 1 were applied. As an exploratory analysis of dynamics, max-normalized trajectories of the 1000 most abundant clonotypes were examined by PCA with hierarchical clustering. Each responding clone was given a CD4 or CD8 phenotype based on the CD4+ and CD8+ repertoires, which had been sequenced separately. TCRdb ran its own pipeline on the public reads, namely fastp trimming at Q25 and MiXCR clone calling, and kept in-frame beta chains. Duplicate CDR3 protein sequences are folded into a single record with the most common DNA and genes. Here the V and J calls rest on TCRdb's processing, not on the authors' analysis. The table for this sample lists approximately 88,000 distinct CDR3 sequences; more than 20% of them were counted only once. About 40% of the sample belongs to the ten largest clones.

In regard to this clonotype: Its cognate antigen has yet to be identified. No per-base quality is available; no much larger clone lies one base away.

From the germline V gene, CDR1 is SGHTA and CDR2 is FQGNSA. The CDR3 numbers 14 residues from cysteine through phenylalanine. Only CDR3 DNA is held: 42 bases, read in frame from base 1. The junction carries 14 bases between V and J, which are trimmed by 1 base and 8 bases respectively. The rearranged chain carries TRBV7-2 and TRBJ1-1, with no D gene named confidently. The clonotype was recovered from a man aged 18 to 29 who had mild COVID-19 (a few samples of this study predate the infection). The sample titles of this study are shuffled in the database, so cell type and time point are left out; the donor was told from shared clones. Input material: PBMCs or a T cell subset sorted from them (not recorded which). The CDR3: CASSLGSSGREAFF. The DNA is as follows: TGTGCCAGCAGCTTAGGTTCATCGGGCAGGGAAGCTTTCTTT.